A single sample is the source of the 31 T cell receptor beta chains below, sequenced in a study of blood T cell repertoires in COVID-19. Using immunoSEQ multiplex PCR, the repertoire was profiled, and TCRdb retains in-frame clones only, with some absent. The top ten hold less than 15% of the sample, which has under 250,000 clones, roughly 88% seen once. Input material: peripheral blood. The receptors were gathered from a human donor in a cohort sampled during active COVID-19.

This clone has more than one count but fewer than ten. This rearrangement joins TRBV19 to TRBJ2-1, with a possible D match to TRBD1 (6 bases). Looked up from germline, CDR1 is LNHDA and CDR2 is SQIVND (reference sequence). The V and J ends lost 10 bases and 1 base respectively, with 14 bases between them. This CDR3 spans 14 amino acids. CDR3 nucleotides: TGTGCCACGGAGACAGGTCCTTCCTACAATGAGCAGTTCTTC. Amino acid sequence: CATETGPSYNEQFF.

The table lists this clone with a count of one. The chain recombines TRBV14 with TRBJ2-1, with TRBD2 identical over 9 bases. Per the germline V gene, CDR1 is SGHDN and CDR2 is FVKESK. The V gene end was trimmed by 4 bases and the J gene end by 3 bases; junction bases not matched to a gene: 19. This CDR3 spans 20 amino acids. This CDR3 reads CASSPSPAGTSRSFYNEQFF. The DNA of the CDR3 is TGTGCCAGCAGCCCCTCCCCTGCTGGGACTAGCAGAAGTTTCTACAATGAGCAGTTCTTC.

The CDR3 DNA is TGCGCCAGCAGCCATCAAGAGACCCAGTACTTC. It is translated as CASSHQETQYF. The rearrangement uses TRBV5-1 and TRBJ2-5, with D unclear. Germline lookup yields CDR1 SGHRS and CDR2 YFSETQ. The V gene lost 4 bases and the J gene lost 2 bases, with 3 bases spanning the gap. CDR3 size: 11 residues.

The V gene is TRBV18, the J gene TRBJ2-1, with TRBD2 as a possible D gene (6 bases). Germline CDR1 and CDR2: KGHSH and LQKENI. CDR3 size: 15 residues. V lost 6 bases and J lost 5, with 17 bases in between. CDR3 DNA: TGTGCCAGCTCGTCGGGACTGAACCTGAACAATGAGCAGTTCTTC. It yields the protein CASSSGLNLNNEQFF.

The chain has TRBV28 and TRBJ1-3; unclear D gene. The CDR3 is 15 residues long. CDR1 MDHEN and CDR2 SYDVKM come from the germline V gene. Trimming took off 5 bases at V and 1 base at J, with 12 bases between the two ends. In DNA form, the CDR3 reads TGTGCCAGCAGTGCCCACCCCAGGTCTGGAAACACCATATATTTT. As protein: CASSAHPRSGNTIYF.

The J gene is TRBJ1-4, the V gene TRBV19; 8 bases are shared with TRBD1. The J segment lost 16 bases and the V segment lost 8 bases, leaving 12 bases of the junction unmatched. There are 12 residues in the CDR3. CDR1 is LNHDA, CDR2 SQIVND, per germline (reference sequence). The CDR3, as DNA: TGTGCCAGTTCGACCCGGACAGGGAAGGAGTTTTTT. Translated: CASSTRTGKEFF.

The V and J genes are TRBV18 and TRBJ2-1, with 7 bases identical to TRBD2. The germline V gene has CDR1 KGHSH and CDR2 LQKENI. This CDR3 comprises 17 residues. The trim removed 1 base at V and 7 bases at J, leaving 13 bases unmatched. The CDR3 reads CASSPQVGGSSGNEQFF. DNA of the CDR3: TGTGCCAGCTCACCACAAGTCGGCGGGAGTAGCGGTAATGAGCAGTTCTTC. Based on the CDR3 plus reference TRBV18 and TRBJ2-1, the full variable domain is NAGVMQNPRHLVRRRGQEARLRCSPMKGHSHVYWYRQLPEEGLKFMVYLQKENIIDESGMPKERFSAEFPKEGPSILRIQQVVRGDSAAYFCASSPQVGGSSGNEQFFGPGTRLTVL.

The chain recombines TRBV28 with TRBJ1-2; 8 nucleotides line up with TRBD1. The CDR3 has 14 residues. Germline lookup yields CDR1 MDHEN and CDR2 SYDVKM. V trimming: 4 bases; J trimming: 3 bases; junction bases outside the gene matches: 4. The CDR3 nucleotides read TGTGCCAGCAGTTCAGGGGGCGATTACTATGGCTACACCTTC. Its translation is CASSSGGDYYGYTF.

The chain is built from TRBV5-6 and TRBJ2-7; 8 bases align to TRBD2. The CDR3 covers 15 residues. Germline V gene data show CDR1 as SGHDT and CDR2 as YYEEEE. The junction had 9 bases not matched to a gene; V was cut back by 4 bases and J by 3 bases. As DNA, the CDR3 is TGTGCCAGCAGCGTGCTGGGTAGCGGGATCTACGAGCAGTACTTC. Amino acid sequence: CASSVLGSGIYEQYF.

The V gene is TRBV28, the J gene TRBJ2-7; 9 positions agree with TRBD1. The CDR3 consists of 14 residues. Germline V CDR1 and CDR2: MDHEN, SYDVKM. Unmatched junction bases numbered 7, after V lost 8 bases and J lost 2 bases. The CDR3: CASSTGGFAYEQYF. The CDR3 DNA is TGTGCCAGCTCCACAGGGGGCTTTGCCTACGAGCAGTACTTC.

This clone was seen repeatedly, ten times or more. V is TRBV6-6 and J is TRBJ2-2; TRBD1 matches at 7 bases. The trim removed 5 bases at V and 5 bases at J, leaving 5 bases unmatched. CDR1 is MNHNY and CDR2 is SVGAGI in the germline V gene (reference sequence). This CDR3 contains 14 residues. CDR3 region: CASSGGQVTGELFF. CDR3 nucleotide sequence: TGTGCCAGCAGTGGCGGACAGGTGACCGGGGAGCTGTTTTTT.

This chain links TRBV29-1 with TRBJ1-5; TRBD1 is a possible D gene (5 bases). Per the germline V gene, CDR1 is SQVTM and CDR2 is ANQGSEA. The CDR3 length is 13 residues. V was pared by 4 bases and J by 5 bases, with 12 bases between. CDR3 in DNA: TGCAGCGTTGGGAGTGGAGGGGATCAGCCCCAGCATTTT. This encodes CSVGSGGDQPQHF. Looking up the rest from reference TRBV29-1 and TRBJ1-5 gives the full variable domain: SAVISQKPSRDICQRGTSLTIQCQVDSQVTMMFWYRQQPGQSLTLIATANQGSEATYESGFVIDKFPISRPNLTFSTLTVSNMSPEDSSIYLCSVGSGGDQPQHFGDGTRLSIL.

This clone was seen a few times. The V and J genes are TRBV2 and TRBJ1-2; 10 bases are a match to TRBD1. CDR1 is SNHLY and CDR2 is FYNNEI in the germline V gene. The CDR3 runs 17 residues. After removal of 1 base from V and 6 bases from J, the junction contained 11 bases not matched to a gene. The DNA of the CDR3 is TGTGCCAGCAGTGAAGAAGGGGCCGGGACAGGGGTGGATGGCTACACCTTC. Translation gives CASSEEGAGTGVDGYTF.

The chain has TRBV2 and TRBJ1-1; 8 bases are shared with TRBD1. The CDR3 loop spans 13 amino acids. The germline CDR1 and CDR2 sequences are SNHLY and FYNNEI. The trim removed 9 bases at V and 6 bases at J, leaving 9 bases unmatched. The CDR3 protein is CARRKQGEAEAFF. For the CDR3, the DNA is TGTGCCAGAAGAAAACAGGGGGAGGCTGAAGCTTTCTTT.

This sequence joins TRBV19 and TRBJ2-3; TRBD1 matches 8 bases. Losses at the gene ends were 7 bases for V and 4 bases for J; bases not matched to a gene: 13. From germline, CDR1 is LNHDA and CDR2 SQIVND (reference sequence). The CDR3 has 16 residues. The CDR3 loop is CASTAPGAGGPDTQYF. The CDR3 DNA sequence: TGTGCCAGTACCGCCCCTGGGGCAGGGGGCCCAGATACGCAGTATTTT.

The gene calls are TRBV14 and TRBJ2-7, with D possibly being TRBD1 (5 bases). Looked up from germline, CDR1 is SGHDN and CDR2 is FVKESK. The CDR3 length is 15 residues. V lost 1 base to trimming and J lost 3 bases, with 13 bases between them. CDR3 DNA: TGTGCCAGCAGCCAAGCTACGGACAACCGCTACGAGCAGTACTTC. This encodes CASSQATDNRYEQYF.

This clone was recorded once. The rearrangement links TRBV6-1 to TRBJ2-1; TRBD2 might be the D (7 bases). This CDR3 region has 16 residues. Germline lookup yields CDR1 MNHNS and CDR2 SASEGT. Trimming stripped 1 base from V and 3 bases from J, with 13 bases between. The CDR3 DNA reads TGTGCCAGCAGTGAAGGGGGGGGCCCTTACTACAATGAGCAGTTCTTC. It translates to CASSEGGGPYYNEQFF.

This rearrangement joins TRBV27 to TRBJ2-3; D is possibly TRBD2 (6 bases). From germline, CDR1 is MNHEY and CDR2 SMNVEV (reference sequence). Trimming pared 2 bases from V and 5 bases from J, leaving 14 bases between. CDR3 size: 15 residues. For the CDR3, the DNA is TGTGCCAGCAGTTTAGTTAGGGCCGGGGGAGATACGCAGTATTTT. It encodes CASSLVRAGGDTQYF.

This chain connects TRBV14 to TRBJ2-7; 9 positions match TRBD1. Germline V lookup: CDR1 SGHDN, CDR2 FVKESK. V lost 4 bases, J lost 6 bases, and 10 bases stayed unmatched. CDR3 length: 15 residues. The CDR3 sequence: CASSPYLGTGFEQYF. The CDR3 coding sequence is TGTGCCAGCAGCCCCTATCTCGGGACAGGGTTCGAGCAGTACTTC.

The genes are TRBV6-6 and TRBJ1-2, with 12 bases aligning to TRBD1. This CDR3 spans 15 amino acids. Germline V gene data show CDR1 as MNHNY and CDR2 as SVGAGI (reference sequence). V shed 6 bases, J shed 4 bases, and the junction held 6 bases outside the gene matches. CDR3 bases: TGTGCCAGCAGGGCGGGACAGGGGGCGGGCTATGGCTACACCTTC. Encoded protein: CASRAGQGAGYGYTF.

V is TRBV6-5 and J is TRBJ2-7, with a tentative D call TRBD2 (6 bases). Trimming cost V 7 bases and J 0 bases, with 13 bases left between them. The CDR3 covers 14 residues. Germline-derived CDR1 and CDR2 are MNHEY and SVGAGI. The CDR3 DNA follows: TGTGCCAGCATTCCGGGACTGAGCTCCTACGAGCAGTACTTC. Protein product: CASIPGLSSYEQYF.

This clone was picked up one time. CDR3 sequence: CASSLASGIPRSYNEQFF. CDR3 in DNA: TGTGCCAGCAGCTTAGCCAGCGGGATTCCACGCTCCTACAATGAGCAGTTCTTC. V gene TRBV13 combines with J gene TRBJ2-1, with 7 bases aligning to TRBD2. This CDR3 has 18 amino acids. Trimming took 1 base from V and 0 from J; bases not matched to a gene: 9. Germline V gene data show CDR1 as PRHDT and CDR2 as FYEKMQ (reference sequence).

J is TRBJ2-3 and V is TRBV15, with 8 bases matching TRBD2. The CDR3 sequence is 13 residues long. Trimming took 9 bases from V and 5 from J; bases not matched to a gene: 7. Per germline, CDR1 LNHNV and CDR2 YYDKDF (reference sequence). The DNA of the CDR3 is TGTGCCACTAAGAAGCGGGAGATAGATACGCAGTATTTT. Protein product: CATKKREIDTQYF.

The CDR3 protein is CASRSLSGRVSYEQYF. The CDR3 DNA reads TGTGCCAGCAGATCCCTTAGCGGGAGGGTTTCCTACGAGCAGTACTTC. The J gene is TRBJ2-7, the V gene TRBV27; 11 positions agree with TRBD2. Looked up from germline, CDR1 is MNHEY and CDR2 is SMNVEV (reference sequence). CDR3 length: 16 residues. V shed 6 bases and J 1 base; nucleotides not matched to a gene: 8.

J is TRBJ1-4 and V is TRBV28, with TRBD1 matching 10 bases. This CDR3 region has 15 residues. Germline V gives CDR1 MDHEN, CDR2 SYDVKM. V dropped 5 bases and J dropped 8; count of bases not matched to a gene: 8. This CDR3 reads CASSRAGQGSEKLFF. CDR3 coding DNA: TGTGCCAGCAGTCGGGCGGGACAGGGGAGCGAAAAACTGTTTTTT.

The chain uses TRBV2 and TRBJ1-4; D gene uncertain. The V end was cut by 6 bases, the J end by 6 bases, with 5 bases between. Germline CDR1 reads SNHLY; CDR2 reads FYNNEI. The CDR3 length is 11 residues. The CDR3 nucleotides read TGTGCCAGCAGGCCAGATGAAAAACTGTTTTTT. Amino acids: CASRPDEKLFF.

By share, this clone ranks as medium-sized. The genes are TRBV7-9 and TRBJ1-2; D is perhaps TRBD1 (6 bases). Between the trimmed V and J ends, which lost 5 bases and 8 bases, there was a span of 27 bases. The CDR3 is 17 amino acids. In germline, CDR1 is SEHNR, CDR2 FQNEAQ (reference sequence). CDR3 protein: CASSRGGQTWGLWGYTF. The CDR3 coding sequence is TGTGCCAGCAGCCGGGGAGGACAGACTTGGGGACTATGGGGCTACACCTTC.

This clone was detected a few times. The chain has TRBV12-3 or TRBV12-4 and TRBJ2-7; D is unresolved. Trimming took off 1 base at V and 6 bases at J, with 10 bases between the two ends. The CDR3 is made up of 13 amino acids. CDR3 DNA: TGTGCCAGCAGTTTAGGGCGGCTCGGCGAGCAGTACTTC. Its protein product is CASSLGRLGEQYF.

CDR3 in amino acids: CATKKDSLRANTGELFF. CDR3 coding DNA: TGTGCCACCAAGAAGGACAGCTTGAGAGCGAACACCGGGGAGCTGTTTTTT. The chain links TRBV5-8 to TRBJ2-2; weak D call: TRBD1 (6 bases). In germline, CDR1 is SGHTS, CDR2 YDEGEE. The CDR3 length is 17 residues. V was clipped by 9 bases and J by 0 bases, with 21 bases between them.

The chain uses TRBV27 and TRBJ1-2, with 10 bases matching TRBD1. This CDR3 is 13 amino acids long. The V and J ends lost 5 bases and 8 bases, in that order; junction bases with no gene match: 5. From germline, CDR1 is MNHEY and CDR2 SMNVEV (reference sequence). The CDR3: CASSRTGGGGYTF. The CDR3 DNA follows: TGTGCCAGCAGTCGGACAGGGGGGGGCGGCTACACCTTC.

The J gene is TRBJ1-1, the V gene TRBV29-1; 9 bases fit TRBD1. There are 11 residues in the CDR3. CDR1 and CDR2 from the germline V gene are SQVTM and ANQGSEA. The trim removed 6 bases at V and 5 bases at J, leaving 1 base unmatched. The CDR3 reads CSVQGATEAFF. The CDR3 region has the DNA TGCAGCGTACAGGGGGCGACTGAAGCTTTCTTT.